The subject of this entry is one TCR beta chain. Germline CDR1 is MNHEY and CDR2 is SVGAGI. The CDR3 loop spans 14 amino acids. Trimming took 6 bases from V and 0 from J, leaving 9 bases between them. This entry comes from a study of blood T cell repertoires in COVID-19. In the authors' workflow: Using reference gene primer amplification, nucleated cell counts were estimated. Clones were read by immunoSEQ multiplex PCR, and TCRdb kept only the in-frame ones, dropping some. V, J and clone size are those of that table, while D and trimming were read from the DNA. The sample records around 120,000 clones, roughly 84% being singletons.

The chain combines TRBV6-5 with TRBJ1-3, with TRBD1 as a possible D gene (5 bases). The clonotype comes from a human donor in a cohort sampled during active COVID-19. The material sequenced was peripheral blood. Here the CDR3 reads CASRHRSSGNTIYF. The CDR3, as DNA: TGTGCCAGCAGGCACAGGTCCTCTGGAAACACCATATATTTT.